This T cell receptor beta chain stems from a study of T cells in narcolepsy (dated by TCRdb to 2016 to 2018). As for the study more broadly: Healthy control donors were enrolled in the study alongside patients who had narcolepsy type 1 or type 2 (NT1, NT2). To look for autoreactive T cells in narcolepsy patients that target self-antigens of hypocretin neurons (hypocretin, TRIB2), the study used TCR Vbeta sequencing to follow clonotypes in blood and CSF.

The V end gives up 3 bases and the J end 6 bases, leaving 3 bases in the junction not matched to a gene. There are 13 amino acids in the CDR3, from cysteine to phenylalanine inclusive. Of all the DNA, just the CDR3 is kept, 39 bases in frame from base 1. As encoded in the germline V gene, CDR1 is MDHEN while CDR2 is SYDVKM. Library preparation was by the immunoSEQ multiplex PCR assay. TCRdb holds this immuneACCESS table with in-frame rearrangements only. Some clones are missing; in checked studies, unresolved V genes explain under half, and the rest has no known cause. This sample has just over 40,000 clones in its table, and roughly 88% of those were observed once. The ten largest account for under 1.5% of the sample. As concerns this clone: What this receptor recognizes is not known. The input lacks base qualities; no much larger clone sits a single base away.

Memory CD4+ T cells were sorted ex vivo from peripheral blood of narcolepsy patients and healthy controls for TCR Vbeta sequencing. Beyond this particular receptor, the publication reports: Numbers of sequenced blood memory CD4+ clonotypes were comparable, averaging approximately 42,000 in patients and some 33,000 in controls. No sequences matching autoreactive T cell clones were contained in some blood memory CD4+ repertoires from patients and controls. According to the report, autoreactive clonotypes were detected serially in the blood of the same patients and of different patients, but not in healthy controls. Plots that compared CSF and blood CD4+ T cell clonotypes from the same patient highlighted HCRT-specific and TRIB2-specific autoreactive clonotypes.

Material: CD45RA- memory CD4+ T cells from PBMCs. What this sample's cell subset or site label stands for: memory T cells sorted ex vivo from peripheral blood. The sequence was collected from a human donor with narcolepsy. This sequence uses TRBV28 and TRBJ2-7; the central 9 bases match TRBD2. The CDR3 region reads CASSLAGGLEQYF. The DNA sequence is given as TGTGCCAGCAGTTTGGCGGGGGGGCTCGAGCAGTACTTC.